This TCR beta chain derives from a study of regulatory T cells in long-lasting Graves disease. Regarding time point: newly diagnosed GD, antithyroid drugs for less than 3 months. With RNA extracted from PBMCs as input, the TCR library was made. The TCR beta library used iRepertoire HTBI primers with Arm-PCR amplification of CDR3. TCRdb used MiXCR to reprocess the multiplex PCR reads, holding one entry per CDR3 protein. This sample yields 680,000 or so distinct CDR3 sequences, of which 16% are seen a single time; 15% to 20% belongs to the top ten. Unmatched junction bases numbered 23, after V lost 0 bases and J lost 3 bases. CDR1 is DFQATT and CDR2 is SNEGSKA in the germline V gene (reference sequence). The CDR3 is 21 amino acids. This clonotype has a handful of counts. This sample was shared with a second study, whose subject was T cells in Graves' hyperthyroidism and ophthalmopathy. This second report adds: Graves' hyperthyroidism was deemed stable given no ophthalmopathy progression within 18 months.

The origin of this receptor is a woman aged 30 to 39 with Graves disease. The chain joins TRBV20-1 to TRBJ2-7; 10 bases are shared with TRBD2. This specimen consisted of peripheral blood mononuclear cells (PBMCs), obtained at new diagnosis, from a patient treated with antithyroid drugs. CDR3 DNA sequence: TGCAGTGCTAGAGATCAGATCAGGTCCTGGAGCGGGAGGGCCGGCCACTACGAGCAGTACTTC. This codes for CSARDQIRSWSGRAGHYEQYF.